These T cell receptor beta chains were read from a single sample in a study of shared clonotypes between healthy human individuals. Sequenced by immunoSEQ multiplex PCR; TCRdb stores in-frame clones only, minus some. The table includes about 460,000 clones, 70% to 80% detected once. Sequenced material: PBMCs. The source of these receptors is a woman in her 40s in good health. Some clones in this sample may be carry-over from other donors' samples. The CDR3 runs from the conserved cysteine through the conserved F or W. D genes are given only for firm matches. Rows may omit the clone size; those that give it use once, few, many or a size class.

CDR3: CSVGSEPFYEQYF; DNA: TGCAGCGTTGGAAGCGAACCCTTCTACGAGCAGTACTTC; D: NA; J: TRBJ2-7; V: TRBV29-1; size: few
CDR3: CASSLAEGRTGEQYF; DNA: TGTGCCAGCAGCTTGGCCGAGGGCCGAACCGGGGAGCAGTACTTC; D: NA; J: TRBJ2-7; V: TRBV5-4; size: NA
CDR3: CASSLDGQETQYF; DNA: TGTGCCAGCAGCTTAGATGGTCAAGAGACCCAGTACTTC; D: NA; J: TRBJ2-5; V: TRBV7-7; size: NA
CDR3: CAWSARHSKQNYGYTF; DNA: TGTGCCTGGAGTGCCCGCCACAGTAAACAGAACTATGGCTACACCTTC; D: NA; J: TRBJ1-2; V: TRBV30; size: NA
CDR3: CASTRPGGTDTQYF; DNA: TGTGCCAGCACCAGGCCGGGGGGCACAGATACGCAGTATTTT; D: NA; J: TRBJ2-3; V: TRBV28; size: NA
CDR3: CANRRGESNEKLFF; DNA: TGTGCCAACCGGCGGGGGGAGAGCAATGAAAAACTGTTTTTT; D: NA; J: TRBJ1-4; V: TRBV2; size: many
CDR3: CAIRGQGAEGELFF; DNA: TGTGCCATCAGGGGACAGGGGGCGGAAGGGGAGCTGTTTTTT; D: TRBD1; J: TRBJ2-2; V: TRBV10-3; size: NA
CDR3: CASSLAGSGEQFF; DNA: TGTGCCAGCAGCTTAGCGGGATCTGGTGAGCAGTTCTTC; D: NA; J: TRBJ2-1; V: TRBV7-2; size: NA
CDR3: CASSYRTGNTEAFF; DNA: TGTGCCAGCAGTTATCGGACAGGGAACACTGAAGCTTTCTTT; D: TRBD1; J: TRBJ1-1; V: TRBV6-5; size: NA
CDR3: CASSVDPGGTYNEQFF; DNA: TGTGCCAGCAGCGTAGATCCGGGAGGCACCTACAATGAGCAGTTCTTC; D: TRBD2; J: TRBJ2-1; V: TRBV9; size: NA
CDR3: CASRTHARGTSTDTQYF; DNA: TGTGCCAGCAGAACACATGCGCGGGGGACTAGCACAGATACGCAGTATTTT; D: TRBD2; J: TRBJ2-3; V: TRBV14; size: NA
CDR3: CASSGRTYEQYF; DNA: TGTGCCAGCAGCGGGAGGACCTACGAGCAGTACTTC; D: NA; J: TRBJ2-7; V: TRBV14; size: NA
CDR3: CASSLRRDQYEQYF; DNA: TGTGCCAGCAGCTTGAGGCGGGATCAGTACGAGCAGTACTTC; D: NA; J: TRBJ2-7; V: TRBV7-2; size: NA
CDR3: CASSLGGTGWDEQFF; DNA: TGTGCCAGCAGCTTGGGAGGGACAGGATGGGATGAGCAGTTCTTC; D: TRBD1; J: TRBJ2-1; V: TRBV5-6; size: NA
CDR3: CASSLAQLGSIPDTQYF; DNA: TGTGCCAGCAGCTTAGCGCAACTAGGTTCTATCCCAGATACGCAGTATTTT; D: NA; J: TRBJ2-3; V: TRBV7-9; size: NA
CDR3: CASSPGHAATNTEAFF; DNA: TGCGCCAGCAGCCCAGGACACGCGGCCACGAACACTGAAGCTTTCTTT; D: NA; J: TRBJ1-1; V: TRBV5-1; size: NA
CDR3: CASSHQGAPGTQYF; DNA: TGTGCCAGCAGCCATCAGGGCGCCCCAGGGACCCAGTACTTC; D: NA; J: TRBJ2-5; V: TRBV7-9; size: NA
CDR3: CASSQQGRDTDTQYF; DNA: TGTGCCAGCAGCCAACAGGGAAGAGACACAGATACGCAGTATTTT; D: NA; J: TRBJ2-3; V: TRBV4-2; size: NA
CDR3: CSVLTGGYGYTF; DNA: TGCAGCGTCCTGACAGGAGGCTATGGCTACACCTTC; D: NA; J: TRBJ1-2; V: TRBV29-1; size: NA
CDR3: CASSPDRESLYGYTF; DNA: TGTGCCAGTAGCCCAGATCGGGAGTCTCTCTATGGCTACACCTTC; D: NA; J: TRBJ1-2; V: TRBV19; size: once
CDR3: CATRDPNEKLFF; DNA: TGTGCCACCCGGGACCCTAATGAAAAACTGTTTTTT; D: NA; J: TRBJ1-4; V: TRBV19; size: few
CDR3: CASSAGKRGYEQYF; DNA: TGTGCCAGCAGCGCCGGGAAGAGGGGCTACGAGCAGTACTTC; D: NA; J: TRBJ2-7; V: TRBV11-2; size: NA
CDR3: CAWSVDRNTEAFF; DNA: TGTGCCTGGAGTGTGGACAGGAACACTGAAGCTTTCTTT; D: NA; J: TRBJ1-1; V: TRBV30; size: NA
CDR3: CASSLQEYGYTF; DNA: TGTGCCAGCAGCTTACAGGAATATGGCTACACCTTC; D: NA; J: TRBJ1-2; V: TRBV7-8; size: NA
CDR3: CASSMGRTLPGYGYTF; DNA: TGTGCCAGCAGTATGGGGCGGACGTTGCCCGGCTATGGCTACACCTTC; D: NA; J: TRBJ1-2; V: TRBV7-2; size: NA
CDR3: CASSLDSVLGEQFF; DNA: TGTGCCAGCAGCTTAGATAGTGTGTTGGGTGAGCAGTTCTTC; D: NA; J: TRBJ2-1; V: TRBV11-3; size: NA
CDR3: CASSVGQGITEAFF; DNA: TGTGCCAGCAGTGTTGGACAGGGAATCACTGAAGCTTTCTTT; D: TRBD1; J: TRBJ1-1; V: TRBV2; size: NA
CDR3: CASSLADRGRDSNQPQHF; DNA: TGTGCCAGCAGCTTAGCTGACAGGGGGCGAGATAGCAATCAGCCCCAGCATTTT; D: TRBD1; J: TRBJ1-5; V: TRBV13; size: NA
CDR3: CASSPQGMEDTIYF; DNA: TGTGCCAGCAGCCCCCAGGGGATGGAGGACACCATATATTTT; D: NA; J: TRBJ1-3; V: TRBV21-1; size: NA
CDR3: CAISESFNTAFF; DNA: TGTGCCATCAGTGAGTCGTTCAATACGGCTTTCTTT; D: NA; J: TRBJ1-1; V: TRBV10-3; size: NA
CDR3: CASSLNIYGYTF; DNA: TGTGCCAGCAGCTTGAACATCTATGGCTACACCTTC; D: NA; J: TRBJ1-2; V: TRBV5-6; size: once
CDR3: CAISELETQYF; DNA: TGTGCCATCAGTGAGTTGGAGACCCAGTACTTC; D: NA; J: TRBJ2-5; V: TRBV10-3; size: once
CDR3: CASSVEGTRGDTQYF; DNA: TGTGCCAGCAGCGTGGAGGGGACTAGGGGGGATACGCAGTATTTT; D: TRBD2; J: TRBJ2-3; V: TRBV9; size: NA
CDR3: CAISVGGLNTEAFF; DNA: TGTGCCATCAGTGTGGGGGGCCTGAACACTGAAGCTTTCTTT; D: NA; J: TRBJ1-1; V: TRBV10-3; size: few
CDR3: CASSLGFSDTDTQYF; DNA: TGTGCCAGCAGTTTGGGGTTCTCGGACACAGATACGCAGTATTTT; D: NA; J: TRBJ2-3; V: TRBV27; size: many
CDR3: CASSKGGTYEQYF; DNA: TGTGCCAGCAGTAAAGGGGGGACCTACGAGCAGTACTTC; D: NA; J: TRBJ2-7; V: TRBV28; size: NA
CDR3: CASSLTPPDYGYTF; DNA: TGTGCCAGCAGCTTAACACCTCCTGACTATGGCTACACCTTC; D: NA; J: TRBJ1-2; V: TRBV7-2; size: many
CDR3: CASNSGKADTQYF; DNA: TGTGCCAGCAATAGCGGGAAGGCAGATACGCAGTATTTT; D: TRBD2; J: TRBJ2-3; V: TRBV6-5; size: NA
CDR3: CASSYSGASSSYEQYF; DNA: TGTGCCAGCAGTTACTCGGGAGCATCAAGCTCCTACGAGCAGTACTTC; D: NA; J: TRBJ2-7; V: TRBV6-5; size: few
CDR3: CASAGARSGNTIYF; DNA: TGTGCCAGCGCCGGCGCCCGCTCTGGAAACACCATATATTTT; D: NA; J: TRBJ1-3; V: TRBV2; size: NA